These T cell receptor beta chains were read from a single sample in a study of CD8 T cells in acute hepatitis C reinfection. Produced via immunoSEQ multiplex PCR; TCRdb's table is partial and in-frame only. The table includes about 38,000 clones, 80% to 90% detected once. Input material: naive CD8+ T cells from PBMCs. The receptors derive from a woman under 30 who spontaneously cleared hepatitis C infection. Each CDR3 is given with its conserved first and last residue. The D gene is left open where the match is weak. Size is omitted from some rows. Given values are once, few, many or a class for expanded clones.

TRBV19	-	TRBJ2-7	-	CASSIQGVGGEQYF	TGTGCCAGTAGTATACAGGGCGTTGGGGGCGAGCAGTACTTC
TRBV27	TRBD1	TRBJ2-7	-	CASSKQGAPAYEQYF	TGTGCCAGCAGCAAACAGGGGGCCCCAGCCTACGAGCAGTACTTC
TRBV6-5	TRBD1	TRBJ1-1	-	CASSYSRGQGTGAFF	TGTGCCAGCAGTTACTCCAGGGGACAGGGAACGGGAGCTTTCTTT
TRBV7-6	-	TRBJ2-1	-	CASSLSPAGEQFF	TGTGCCAGCAGCTTGTCCCCGGCGGGGGAGCAGTTCTTC
TRBV27	TRBD1	TRBJ1-1	-	CASSSGGYLTEAFF	TGTGCCAGCTCTTCAGGGGGCTACCTTACTGAAGCTTTCTTT
TRBV6-6	TRBD2	TRBJ2-5	-	CASTEWLAGEETQYF	TGTGCCAGCACCGAGTGGCTAGCGGGGGAAGAGACCCAGTACTTC
TRBV9	TRBD1	TRBJ2-1	-	CASSVAGQGANEQFF	TGTGCCAGCAGCGTAGCGGGACAGGGGGCTAATGAGCAGTTCTTC
TRBV4-1	TRBD1	TRBJ2-1	-	CASSQVPTGGNNEQFF	TGCGCCAGCAGCCAAGTTCCGACAGGGGGGAACAATGAGCAGTTCTTC
TRBV2	-	TRBJ1-2	-	CASSGRGYTF	TGTGCCAGCAGTGGACGCGGCTACACCTTC
TRBV30	-	TRBJ1-2	few	CACRREPTAGTLNYGYTF	TGTGCCTGTCGCCGCGAGCCCACGGCAGGCACCCTCAACTATGGCTACACCTTC
TRBV29-1	TRBD2	TRBJ2-1	-	CSGGTSGSSLSYNEQFF	TGCAGCGGGGGGACTAGCGGGAGTTCCTTGTCCTACAATGAGCAGTTCTTC
TRBV5-5	TRBD1	TRBJ1-1	-	CASSLAGGNTEAFF	TGTGCCAGCAGCTTGGCAGGGGGGAACACTGAAGCTTTCTTT
TRBV27	-	TRBJ1-2	-	CASFETHYGYTF	TGTGCCAGCTTCGAGACTCACTATGGCTACACCTTC
TRBV19	-	TRBJ2-7	-	CASSILPASPEQYF	TGTGCCAGTAGTATTCTACCCGCTAGCCCCGAGCAGTACTTC
TRBV4-2	TRBD2	TRBJ2-1	-	CASSQDGRTSGRAFYNEQFF	TGTGCCAGCAGCCAGGACGGGCGGACTAGCGGGAGGGCCTTCTACAATGAGCAGTTCTTC
TRBV9	TRBD1	TRBJ1-1	-	CASSLQGATEAFF	TGTGCCAGCAGCCTACAGGGGGCCACTGAAGCTTTCTTT
TRBV9	-	TRBJ1-3	few	CASSDTGNTIYF	TGTGCCAGCAGCGACACTGGAAACACCATATATTTT
TRBV5-1	-	TRBJ2-7	-	CASSSYGTPASYEQYF	TGCGCCAGCAGCTCCTACGGGACACCCGCCTCCTACGAGCAGTACTTC
TRBV29-1	TRBD1	TRBJ2-7	-	CSAGQGVYEQYF	TGCAGCGCCGGACAGGGGGTCTACGAGCAGTACTTC
TRBV5-8	-	TRBJ1-5	-	CASSLAWTVGDQPQHF	TGTGCCAGCAGCTTGGCCTGGACAGTGGGAGATCAGCCCCAGCATTTT
TRBV9	-	TRBJ2-1	-	CASSAPGEQFF	TGTGCCAGCAGCGCCCCAGGGGAGCAGTTCTTC
TRBV6-5	-	TRBJ1-5	-	CASSYVRGKNQPQHF	TGTGCCAGCAGTTACGTGCGGGGAAAGAATCAGCCCCAGCATTTT